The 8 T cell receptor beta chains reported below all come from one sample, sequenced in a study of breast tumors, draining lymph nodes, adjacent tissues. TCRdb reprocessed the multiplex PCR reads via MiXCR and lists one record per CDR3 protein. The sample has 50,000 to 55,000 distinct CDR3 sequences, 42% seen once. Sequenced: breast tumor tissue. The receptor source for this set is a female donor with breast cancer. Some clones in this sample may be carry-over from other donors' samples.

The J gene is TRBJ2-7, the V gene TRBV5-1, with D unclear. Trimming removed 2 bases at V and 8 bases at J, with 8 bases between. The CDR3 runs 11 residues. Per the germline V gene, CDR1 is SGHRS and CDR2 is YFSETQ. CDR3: CASSFTYKQYF. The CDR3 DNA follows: TGCGCCAGCAGCTTTACGTACAAGCAGTACTTC. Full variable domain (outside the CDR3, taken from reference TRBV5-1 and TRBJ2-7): KAGVTQTPRYLIKTRGQQVTLSCSPISGHRSVSWYQQTPGQGLQFLFEYFSETQRNKGNFPGRFSGRQFSNSRSEMNVSTLELGDSALYLCASSFTYKQYFGPGTRLTVT.

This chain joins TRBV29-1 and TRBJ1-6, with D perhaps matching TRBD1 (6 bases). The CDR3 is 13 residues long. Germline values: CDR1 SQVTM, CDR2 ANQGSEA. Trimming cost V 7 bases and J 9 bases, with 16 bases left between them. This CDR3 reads CSAYSRGSSPLHF. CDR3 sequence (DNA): TGCAGCGCCTACAGCAGGGGTAGTTCACCCCTCCACTTT.

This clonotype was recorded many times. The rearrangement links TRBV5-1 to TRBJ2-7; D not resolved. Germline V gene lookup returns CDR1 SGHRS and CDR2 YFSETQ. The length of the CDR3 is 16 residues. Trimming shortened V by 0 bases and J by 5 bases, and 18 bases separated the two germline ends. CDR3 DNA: TGCGCCAGCAGCTTGGCCGCTAGTCCAGGTCGTGACGAGCAGTACTTC. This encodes CASSLAASPGRDEQYF.

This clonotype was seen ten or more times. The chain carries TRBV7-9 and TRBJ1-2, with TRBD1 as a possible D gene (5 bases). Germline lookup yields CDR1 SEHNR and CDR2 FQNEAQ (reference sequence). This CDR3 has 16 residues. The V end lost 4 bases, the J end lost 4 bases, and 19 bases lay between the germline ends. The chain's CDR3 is CASSSPETRQSYGYTF. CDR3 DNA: TGTGCCAGCAGCTCTCCAGAAACCCGACAGTCCTATGGCTACACCTTC.

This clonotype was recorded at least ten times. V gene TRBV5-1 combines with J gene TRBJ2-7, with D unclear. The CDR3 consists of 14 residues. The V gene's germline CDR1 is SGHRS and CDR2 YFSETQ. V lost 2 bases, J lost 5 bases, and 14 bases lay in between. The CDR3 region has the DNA TGCGCCAGCAGCTTTCAAAATCCCAAGAACGAGCAGTACTTC. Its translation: CASSFQNPKNEQYF.

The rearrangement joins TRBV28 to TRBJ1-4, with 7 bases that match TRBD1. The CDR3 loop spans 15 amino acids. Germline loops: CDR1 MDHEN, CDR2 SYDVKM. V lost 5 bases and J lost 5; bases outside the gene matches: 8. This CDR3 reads CASSPDRHLNEKLFF. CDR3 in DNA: TGTGCCAGCAGTCCGGACAGGCATCTAAATGAAAAACTGTTTTTT.

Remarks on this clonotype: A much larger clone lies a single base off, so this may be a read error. The CDR3, as DNA: TGTCCCAGCAGCTTTATGACAGGAGCTAACTATGGCTACCCCTTC. Translating it yields CPSSFMTGANYGYPF. The chain uses TRBV7-2 and TRBJ1-2; D might be TRBD1 (6 bases). The CDR3 length is 15 residues. Per germline, CDR1 SGHTA and CDR2 FQGNSA.

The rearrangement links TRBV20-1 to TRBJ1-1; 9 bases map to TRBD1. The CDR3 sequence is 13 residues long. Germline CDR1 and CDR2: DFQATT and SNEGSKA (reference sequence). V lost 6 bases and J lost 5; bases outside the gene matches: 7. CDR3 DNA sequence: TGCAGTGCCCTAGACAGGGGGATGACTGAAGCTTTCTTT. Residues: CSALDRGMTEAFF.